Listed here is a single TCR beta chain. Its antigen is still unknown. The record originates from a study of beta chain features in type 1 diabetes. Notes on the study in general: Possible PCR preference for shorter templates applied equally to patients and controls. Patients' naive, central memory and regulatory TCRB repertoires appeared more alike than those of healthy donors.

The sequenced template was cDNA made from the entire isolated RNA. Only in-frame clones appear in the TCRdb table, and some are missing; sequencing was by immunoSEQ multiplex PCR. The table includes some 270,000 clones, roughly an eighth detected once. CDR3 length: 15 residues. The V segment lost 3 bases and the J segment 3 bases; nucleotides outside the gene matches: 3. Per germline, CDR1 MNHEY and CDR2 SVGAGI. Sequences were obtained from naive CD4+ T cells from blood. The J gene is TRBJ2-7, the V gene TRBV6-5, with 12 positions matching TRBD2. This receptor was identified in a woman aged 40 to 55 in good health. CDR3 nucleotide sequence: TGTGCCAGCAGTTATACGGGACTAGCGGGCTACGAGCAGTACTTC. Translating gives CASSYTGLAGYEQYF.